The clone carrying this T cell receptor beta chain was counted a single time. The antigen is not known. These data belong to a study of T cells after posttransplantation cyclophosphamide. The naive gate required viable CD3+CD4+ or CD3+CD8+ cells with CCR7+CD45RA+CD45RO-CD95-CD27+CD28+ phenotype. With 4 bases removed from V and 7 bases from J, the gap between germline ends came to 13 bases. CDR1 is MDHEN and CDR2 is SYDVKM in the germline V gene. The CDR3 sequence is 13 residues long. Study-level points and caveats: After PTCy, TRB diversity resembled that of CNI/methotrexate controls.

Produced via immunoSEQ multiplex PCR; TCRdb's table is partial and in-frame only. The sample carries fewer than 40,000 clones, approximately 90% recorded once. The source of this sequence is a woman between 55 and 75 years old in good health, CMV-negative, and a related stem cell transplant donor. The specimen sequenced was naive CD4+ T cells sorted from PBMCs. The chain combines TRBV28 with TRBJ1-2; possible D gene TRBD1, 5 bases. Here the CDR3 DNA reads TGTGCCAGCAGTTCCCAGGGAAGGGTTGGCTACACCTTC. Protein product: CASSSQGRVGYTF.